These 4 T cell receptor beta chains originate from one sample sequenced in a study of siplizumab effects on memory and regulatory T cells. Measured with immunoSEQ multiplex PCR; TCRdb has only the in-frame clones, and not every one. The table has about 120,000 clones, roughly 89% seen once; the top ten hold 1.3%. The sample consisted of CD4+ T cells sorted from blood. The source of these receptors is a human donor in good health.

Comment on this clone: Other nucleotide sequences from this sample produce the same CDR3. The chain uses TRBV4-2 and TRBJ1-6; D is ambiguous. V was cut by 1 base and J by 10 bases, with 14 bases left in between. The CDR3 has 15 residues. Germline loops: CDR1 LGHNA, CDR2 YNFKEQ. CDR3 nucleotide sequence: TGTGCCAGCAGCCAAGGAACGGCAGGAGAGTCACCCCTCCACTTT. It translates to CASSQGTAGESPLHF.

The chain is built from TRBV12-5 and TRBJ2-1; TRBD2 matches 9 bases. Germline assignment: CDR1 LGHNT and CDR2 FRNRAP. The CDR3 covers 16 residues. The V and J ends lost 2 bases and 6 bases, in that order; junction bases with no gene match: 8. The CDR3 region has the DNA TGTGCTAGTGGTTTGAAACTAGCGGGCGTGCCCAATGAGCAGTTCTTC. Translation gives CASGLKLAGVPNEQFF.

The gene calls are TRBV5-1 and TRBJ2-3; TRBD1 or TRBD2 may be the D gene (5 bases each). The germline CDR1 and CDR2 sequences are SGHRS and YFSETQ. The CDR3 spans 16 residues. V was shortened by 4 bases and J by 0 bases, with 15 bases between the two germline ends. The chain's CDR3 is CASSGTLEMSTDTQYF. CDR3 nucleotide sequence: TGCGCCAGCAGCGGGACCTTGGAGATGAGCACAGATACGCAGTATTTT.

The chain combines TRBV2 with TRBJ1-4; 8 bases agree with TRBD1. J lost 7 bases, V lost 4 bases, and 5 bases had no gene match. The germline CDR1 and CDR2 sequences are SNHLY and FYNNEI. There are 14 residues in the CDR3. The CDR3 DNA sequence: TGTGCCAGCAGTGCTAGGACAGGGCCTGAAAAACTGTTTTTT. It yields the protein CASSARTGPEKLFF.